The rows below give T cell receptor beta chains drawn from one sample of a study of Graves' ophthalmopathy and Graves' hyperthyroidism. From the multiplex PCR reads, TCRdb called clonotypes with MiXCR, one entry per CDR3 protein. Of around 51,000 distinct CDR3 sequences listed, less than 65% are singletons. Sequenced input: peripheral blood. The receptors were gathered from an adult man with Graves' ophthalmopathy. Each CDR3 is given with its conserved first and last residue. Fields, in order: D gene, J gene, V gene, clone size, CDR3 DNA, CDR3 protein. A D gene is named only where the DNA matches it firmly. Clone sizes are given selectively: once, few, many, or a class where the clone is expanded.

d_gene: TRBD1
j_gene: TRBJ2-2
v_gene: TRBV7-7
abundance: -
CDR3nt: TGTGCCAGCAGCTGGGGACAGTACACCGGGGAGCTGTTTTTT
CDR3aa: CASSWGQYTGELFF

d_gene: TRBD1
j_gene: TRBJ1-3
v_gene: TRBV9
abundance: -
CDR3nt: TGTGCCAGCTCAATGGAGGACAGGATCTCTGGAAACACCATATATTTT
CDR3aa: CASSMEDRISGNTIYF

d_gene: -
j_gene: TRBJ2-7
v_gene: TRBV20-1
abundance: many
CDR3nt: TGCAGTGCTAGAGCCCTAGGGGACCGCGCCTACGAGCAGTACTTC
CDR3aa: CSARALGDRAYEQYF

d_gene: TRBD2
j_gene: TRBJ2-1
v_gene: TRBV24-1
abundance: once
CDR3nt: TGTGCCACCAGTGACCCCGGGACTAGCGGATACAATGAGCAGTTCTTC
CDR3aa: CATSDPGTSGYNEQFF

d_gene: -
j_gene: TRBJ1-5
v_gene: TRBV12-3/TRBV12-4
abundance: many
CDR3nt: TGTGCCAGCAGTTTAAGGTTCGGGCATCAGCCCCAGCATTTT
CDR3aa: CASSLRFGHQPQHF

d_gene: -
j_gene: TRBJ1-6
v_gene: TRBV6-6
abundance: -
CDR3nt: TGTGCCAGCAGTTACTCCACAGCGCTACAAGACCATCTCCACTTT
CDR3aa: CASSYSTALQDHLHF

d_gene: -
j_gene: TRBJ2-1
v_gene: TRBV19
abundance: many
CDR3nt: TGTGCCAGTAGTAACAGCGCTTCCTACAATGAGCAGTTCTTC
CDR3aa: CASSNSASYNEQFF

d_gene: -
j_gene: TRBJ2-5
v_gene: TRBV11-2
abundance: once
CDR3nt: TGTGCCGGCAGCTTAGATCATGGCAGGGGAGAGACACAGTACTTC
CDR3aa: CAGSLDHGRGETQYF

d_gene: -
j_gene: TRBJ2-5
v_gene: TRBV28
abundance: -
CDR3nt: TGTGCCAGCAGTGGGGGGAAGGGAAGCCGGGGAGAGACCCAGTACTTC
CDR3aa: CASSGGKGSRGETQYF

d_gene: -
j_gene: TRBJ2-1
v_gene: TRBV9
abundance: -
CDR3nt: TGTGCCAGCAGCTCCACTGGGGCAGGGGCCTACAATGAGCAGTTCTTC
CDR3aa: CASSSTGAGAYNEQFF

d_gene: -
j_gene: TRBJ2-3
v_gene: TRBV7-8
abundance: -
CDR3nt: TGTGCCAGCAGGATACAGCAGGGAGATACGCAGTATTTT
CDR3aa: CASRIQQGDTQYF

d_gene: TRBD2
j_gene: TRBJ2-1
v_gene: TRBV7-6
abundance: -
CDR3nt: TGTGCCAGCAGCTTCACTTATGCCGGGACTAGCGGGAGGCAAGGTGAGCAGTTCTTC
CDR3aa: CASSFTYAGTSGRQGEQFF

d_gene: TRBD2
j_gene: TRBJ2-3
v_gene: TRBV28
abundance: many
CDR3nt: TGTGCCAGCAGCCCTAGCGGGGCAGATACGCAGTATTTT
CDR3aa: CASSPSGADTQYF

d_gene: TRBD2
j_gene: TRBJ2-1
v_gene: TRBV20-1
abundance: -
CDR3nt: TGCAGTTTCCCCGTAGCGGGAGGTTACAATGAGCAGTTCTTC
CDR3aa: CSFPVAGGYNEQFF

d_gene: -
j_gene: TRBJ2-3
v_gene: TRBV15
abundance: -
CDR3nt: TGTGCCACCAGCACGCGGAAGCAGGTGCAAGATACGCAGTATTTT
CDR3aa: CATSTRKQVQDTQYF

d_gene: TRBD2
j_gene: TRBJ2-3
v_gene: TRBV18
abundance: -
CDR3nt: TGTGCCAGCTCACCAAGCGGACTAGCGGGGGGCATAAGCACAGATACGCAGTATTTT
CDR3aa: CASSPSGLAGGISTDTQYF

d_gene: -
j_gene: TRBJ2-2
v_gene: TRBV29-1
abundance: -
CDR3nt: TGCAGCGTCGGAGGGGGGACAGGGGAGCTGTTTTTT
CDR3aa: CSVGGGTGELFF

d_gene: -
j_gene: TRBJ2-1
v_gene: TRBV6-6
abundance: -
CDR3nt: TGTGCCAGCAGTCCAGGGACCTCAGGGGCCAATCCGTTCTTC
CDR3aa: CASSPGTSGANPFF

d_gene: -
j_gene: TRBJ1-3
v_gene: TRBV11-2
abundance: many
CDR3nt: TGTGCCAGCAGCTTAGGAGGAAACACCATATATTTT
CDR3aa: CASSLGGNTIYF

d_gene: TRBD1
j_gene: TRBJ2-7
v_gene: TRBV7-3
abundance: -
CDR3nt: TGTGCCAGCAGCCCTGGGACAGCGAACACCGGGGAGCTGTACTTC
CDR3aa: CASSPGTANTGELYF

d_gene: TRBD1
j_gene: TRBJ2-7
v_gene: TRBV20-1
abundance: -
CDR3nt: TGCAGTGCTAGTGTAACAGGGGAACGGCCCTCCTACGAGCAGTACTTC
CDR3aa: CSASVTGERPSYEQYF

d_gene: -
j_gene: TRBJ1-5
v_gene: TRBV7-2
abundance: -
CDR3nt: TGTGCCAGCAGCTTAGGGCCTTGGCAGCCCCAGCATTTT
CDR3aa: CASSLGPWQPQHF

d_gene: -
j_gene: TRBJ2-6
v_gene: TRBV15
abundance: -
CDR3nt: TGTGCCGCCAGCAGAGAAGGTGTGTTTGGGGCCAACGTCCTGACTTTC
CDR3aa: CAASREGVFGANVLTF

d_gene: TRBD2
j_gene: TRBJ2-2
v_gene: TRBV12-3/TRBV12-4
abundance: medium-sized
CDR3nt: TGTGCCAGCAGGGCGGGACTAGCGGGCTTAATGGCGACGAGCACCGGGGAGCTGTTTTTT
CDR3aa: CASRAGLAGLMATSTGELFF

d_gene: -
j_gene: TRBJ2-2
v_gene: TRBV6-4
abundance: -
CDR3nt: TGTGCCAGCAGTGAGGCAGGGCACACCGGGGAGCTGTTTTTT
CDR3aa: CASSEAGHTGELFF

d_gene: -
j_gene: TRBJ2-2
v_gene: TRBV5-5
abundance: -
CDR3nt: TGTGCCAGCAGCTTGGCCCGGACAGGGGAGCTGTTTTTT
CDR3aa: CASSLARTGELFF

d_gene: -
j_gene: TRBJ2-5
v_gene: TRBV25-1
abundance: medium-sized
CDR3nt: TGTGCCAGCAGTGCCGTAGGCGGGGCAAGGGAGACCCAGTACTTC
CDR3aa: CASSAVGGARETQYF

d_gene: TRBD1
j_gene: TRBJ1-1
v_gene: TRBV6-6
abundance: -
CDR3nt: TGTGCCAGCAGTCGAGGGACAGGTCAATTGATGAACACTGAAGCTTTCTTT
CDR3aa: CASSRGTGQLMNTEAFF

d_gene: -
j_gene: TRBJ2-3
v_gene: TRBV5-1
abundance: many
CDR3nt: TGCGCCAGCAGCTTGGCGGGTCCAGGGGGCACAGATACGCAGTATTTT
CDR3aa: CASSLAGPGGTDTQYF

d_gene: -
j_gene: TRBJ1-6
v_gene: TRBV20-1
abundance: few
CDR3nt: TGCAGTGCCCGGGACTACAACTCCTATAATTCACCCCTCCACTTT
CDR3aa: CSARDYNSYNSPLHF

d_gene: -
j_gene: TRBJ2-3
v_gene: TRBV9
abundance: -
CDR3nt: TGTGCCAGCAGCTTCCGGGACAACACAGATACGCAGTGTTTT
CDR3aa: CASSFRDNTDTQCF

d_gene: TRBD1
j_gene: TRBJ2-7
v_gene: TRBV2
abundance: -
CDR3nt: TGTGCCAGCAGGGGACAGGTTGGGGGGCACTTC
CDR3aa: CASRGQVGGHF

d_gene: -
j_gene: TRBJ2-2
v_gene: TRBV7-2
abundance: -
CDR3nt: TGTGCCAGCAGCTTAATTTTGGTGAACACCGGGGAGCTGTTTTTT
CDR3aa: CASSLILVNTGELFF

d_gene: -
j_gene: TRBJ2-3
v_gene: TRBV7-2
abundance: -
CDR3nt: TGTGCCAGCAGCTTAGAGGGCAGGATCACAGATACGCAGTATTTT
CDR3aa: CASSLEGRITDTQYF

d_gene: -
j_gene: TRBJ1-3
v_gene: TRBV4-1
abundance: once
CDR3nt: TGCGCCAACAGCCAAGATAGTCAGGGGACGCACCCTGGAAACACCATATATTTT
CDR3aa: CANSQDSQGTHPGNTIYF

d_gene: -
j_gene: TRBJ2-2
v_gene: TRBV6-5
abundance: -
CDR3nt: TGTGCCAGCAGTGTGGACAGCCCCGGGGAGCTGCTTTTT
CDR3aa: CASSVDSPGELLF

d_gene: TRBD2
j_gene: TRBJ2-3
v_gene: TRBV5-8
abundance: many
CDR3nt: TGTGCCAGCAGCTTGGGGACTAGCGGTTACCCCGATACGCAGTATTTT
CDR3aa: CASSLGTSGYPDTQYF

d_gene: -
j_gene: TRBJ1-5
v_gene: TRBV19
abundance: many
CDR3nt: TGTGCCAGTAGTCCTTCGGCCAGGGGTGGCCAGCCCCAGCATTTT
CDR3aa: CASSPSARGGQPQHF

d_gene: TRBD2
j_gene: TRBJ2-3
v_gene: TRBV20-1
abundance: few
CDR3nt: TGCAGTGCTAGGCTAGCGGGGGGGGGACGCACAGATACGCAGTATTTT
CDR3aa: CSARLAGGGRTDTQYF

d_gene: TRBD1
j_gene: TRBJ2-3
v_gene: TRBV5-1
abundance: -
CDR3nt: TGCGCCAGCAGTCGGACAGGGGGCACAGATGCGCAGTATTTT
CDR3aa: CASSRTGGTDAQYF

d_gene: -
j_gene: TRBJ2-5
v_gene: TRBV14
abundance: many
CDR3nt: TGTGCCAGCAGCCAAAGGCAGAGGACCCAGTACTTC
CDR3aa: CASSQRQRTQYF

d_gene: -
j_gene: TRBJ1-1
v_gene: TRBV4-2
abundance: -
CDR3nt: TGTGCCAGCAGCCAACTGGGGCTGAACACTGAAGCTTTCTTT
CDR3aa: CASSQLGLNTEAFF

d_gene: -
j_gene: TRBJ1-4
v_gene: TRBV7-8
abundance: -
CDR3nt: TGTGCCAGCAGCTTAACCCCAACCAGGGGTACTGAAATACTGTTTTTT
CDR3aa: CASSLTPTRGTEILFF

d_gene: TRBD1
j_gene: TRBJ2-7
v_gene: TRBV20-1
abundance: -
CDR3nt: TGCAGTGCCGCTACTGGACAGGGGACCGCCTACGAGCAGTACTTC
CDR3aa: CSAATGQGTAYEQYF

d_gene: -
j_gene: TRBJ1-6
v_gene: TRBV12-3/TRBV12-4
abundance: -
CDR3nt: TGTGCCAGCAGTTTTAAACAGGGAAGGGATAATTCACCCCTCCACTTT
CDR3aa: CASSFKQGRDNSPLHF

d_gene: -
j_gene: TRBJ1-4
v_gene: TRBV27
abundance: -
CDR3nt: TGTGCCAGCAGTTTCACAGGTCTAGGTGAAAAACTGTTTTTT
CDR3aa: CASSFTGLGEKLFF

d_gene: -
j_gene: TRBJ1-5
v_gene: TRBV30
abundance: -
CDR3nt: TGTGCCTGGAGGAGCAGACAGCCCCAGCATTTT
CDR3aa: CAWRSRQPQHF

d_gene: TRBD2
j_gene: TRBJ2-3
v_gene: TRBV5-1
abundance: once
CDR3nt: TGCGCCAGCATGGGGACTAGCGGGACTAGCACAGATACGCAGTATTTT
CDR3aa: CASMGTSGTSTDTQYF

d_gene: TRBD1
j_gene: TRBJ2-1
v_gene: TRBV20-1
abundance: -
CDR3nt: TGCAGTGCTAGGCCCACAGGGGGGTCCTACAATGAGCAGTTCTTC
CDR3aa: CSARPTGGSYNEQFF

d_gene: -
j_gene: TRBJ1-1
v_gene: TRBV7-3
abundance: -
CDR3nt: TGTGCCAGCAGCTCAAACTCCCGGGGCATTGAAGCTTTCTTT
CDR3aa: CASSSNSRGIEAFF

d_gene: -
j_gene: TRBJ1-2
v_gene: TRBV9
abundance: -
CDR3nt: TGTGCCAGCAGCGTGTCACTCGGGAGCCCGCACTATGGCTACACCTTC
CDR3aa: CASSVSLGSPHYGYTF

d_gene: TRBD2
j_gene: TRBJ2-7
v_gene: TRBV20-1
abundance: -
CDR3nt: TGCAGTGCTAGAGGTCATACTAGCGGAGACGAGCAGTACTTC
CDR3aa: CSARGHTSGDEQYF

d_gene: TRBD1
j_gene: TRBJ2-5
v_gene: TRBV20-1
abundance: many
CDR3nt: TGCAGTGCTTCGTCAGGGGGCATGGAGACCCAGTACTTC
CDR3aa: CSASSGGMETQYF

d_gene: -
j_gene: TRBJ2-1
v_gene: TRBV20-1
abundance: many
CDR3nt: TGCAGTGCTAGTCATCGAGCCGCGAGCAGCTCCTACAATGAGCAGTTCTTC
CDR3aa: CSASHRAASSSYNEQFF

d_gene: TRBD2
j_gene: TRBJ2-3
v_gene: TRBV10-2
abundance: -
CDR3nt: TGCGCCAGCAGTGGGCTTACGGGGGGGCGCGCAGATACGCAGTATTTT
CDR3aa: CASSGLTGGRADTQYF

d_gene: -
j_gene: TRBJ1-1
v_gene: TRBV20-1
abundance: -
CDR3nt: TGCAGTGCTAGAGGAGCGGGGCACACTGAAGCTTTCTTT
CDR3aa: CSARGAGHTEAFF